Presented here are 29 T cell receptor beta chains from one specimen sequenced in a study of blood T cell repertoires in COVID-19. TCRdb keeps only in-frame clones here, not all; method: immunoSEQ multiplex PCR. The sample carries tens of thousands of clones, more than 75% recorded once. Input material: peripheral blood. All receptors come from a woman aged 70 to 79 with acute or convalescent COVID-19.

This chain uses TRBV19 with TRBJ2-1; the D is unclear. From germline, CDR1 is LNHDA and CDR2 SQIVND (reference sequence). V lost 3 bases to trimming and J lost 12 bases, with 15 bases between them. The CDR3 loop spans 13 amino acids. CDR3 loop: CASSMIESQVQFF. The CDR3 DNA is TGTGCCAGTAGTATGATCGAGAGTCAGGTGCAGTTCTTC.

This chain uses TRBV15 with TRBJ1-1, with D unresolved. This CDR3 is built from 14 residues. Germline V gives CDR1 LNHNV, CDR2 YYDKDF (reference sequence). V shed 3 bases and J shed 4 bases, with 12 bases lying between them. The CDR3 here is CATSSRDQGTEAFF. Here the CDR3 DNA reads TGTGCCACCAGCAGTCGGGATCAAGGCACTGAAGCTTTCTTT.

The V gene is TRBV5-6, the J gene TRBJ2-7, with a possible D match to TRBD1 (6 bases). Deletions cut 1 base from V and 1 base from J, with 9 bases between. Germline V lookup: CDR1 SGHDT, CDR2 YYEEEE. This CDR3 region has 14 residues. DNA of the CDR3: TGTGCCAGCAGCTTGTTGCAGGGGTCCTACGAGCAGTACGTC. Amino acid sequence: CASSLLQGSYEQYV.

This sequence joins TRBV3-1 (or the pseudogene TRBV3-2) and TRBJ2-7; 7 positions match TRBD2. The junction had 10 bases not matched to a gene; V was cut back by 2 bases and J by 6 bases. CDR3 size: 15 residues. Germline CDR1 and CDR2: LGHDT and YNNKEL (reference sequence). CDR3 nucleotides: TGTGCCAGCAGCCAATCCCTTGGGGGGGGTTTCGAGCAGTACGTC. Its protein is CASSQSLGGGFEQYV.

The chain combines TRBV5-4 with TRBJ1-2, with 10 bases fitting TRBD1. J gave up 4 bases and V 1 base, and 7 bases lay outside the gene matches. CDR1 and CDR2 (germline): SGHNT, YYREEE (reference sequence). There are 16 residues in the CDR3. The DNA for the CDR3 is TGTGCCAGCAGCTTGCCGCGGGACAGGGGCTCCTATGGCTACACCTTC. Amino acids: CASSLPRDRGSYGYTF.

The gene calls are TRBV2 and TRBJ2-1; TRBD2 might be the D (7 bases). The germline V and J ends were trimmed by 7 bases and 8 bases, with 18 bases remaining between them. Per the germline V gene, CDR1 is SNHLY and CDR2 is FYNNEI. The CDR3 length is 14 residues. DNA of the CDR3: TGTGCCAGCATGGGTGAGGGGGGGCCTTATGAGCAGTTCTTC. Protein: CASMGEGGPYEQFF. Looking up the rest from reference TRBV2 and TRBJ2-1 gives the full variable domain: EPEVTQTPSHQVTQMGQEVILRCVPISNHLYFYWYRQILGQKVEFLVSFYNNEISEKSEIFDDQFSVERPDGSNFTLKIRSTKLEDSAMYFCASMGEGGPYEQFFGPGTRLTVL.

V usage is TRBV6-1 and J usage is TRBJ1-6; D is uncertain. CDR3 length equals 14 residues. Germline assignment: CDR1 MNHNS and CDR2 SASEGT. The V end lost 3 bases, the J end lost 8 bases, and 11 bases lay between the germline ends. CDR3 amino acids: CASSEDLSHSPLHF. CDR3 nucleotide sequence: TGTGCCAGCAGTGAGGACTTGAGCCATTCACCCCTCCACTTT.

This chain connects TRBV6-2 or TRBV6-3 to TRBJ2-7; tentative D call: TRBD2 (5 bases). The germline gives CDR1 MNHEY, CDR2 SVGEGT. V shed 3 bases and J shed 6 bases, with 12 bases lying between them. This CDR3 spans 13 amino acids. CDR3 sequence (DNA): TGTGCCAGCAGTTATGGGTCGGGAAGCGAGCAGTACGTC. Translated: CASSYGSGSEQYV.

The chain recombines TRBV7-9 with TRBJ2-7, with TRBD2 matching over 11 bases. This CDR3 is 15 amino acids long. With 4 bases clipped from V and 5 bases from J, the junction kept 7 bases outside the gene matches. Looked up from germline, CDR1 is SEHNR and CDR2 is FQNEAQ (reference sequence). The CDR3 sequence is CASSSPQTSGDEQYV. The DNA for the CDR3 is TGTGCCAGCAGCTCCCCTCAGACTAGCGGGGACGAGCAGTACGTC.

J is TRBJ2-7 and V is TRBV7-9; tentatively, D is TRBD1 (7 bases). Germline values: CDR1 SEHNR, CDR2 FQNEAQ (reference sequence). Trimming pared 4 bases from V and 0 bases from J, leaving 25 bases between. The CDR3 is 19 residues long. The DNA for the CDR3 is TGTGCCAGCAGCTCCAGGGGGGACCCGGGGGCTAACCTCTCCTACGAGCAGTACGTC. Translation: CASSSRGDPGANLSYEQYV.

The rearrangement joins TRBV19 to TRBJ1-4, with 7 bases fitting TRBD1. The CDR3 is 16 residues long. V shed 7 bases and J 3 bases; nucleotides not matched to a gene: 11. Germline CDR1 LNHDA, CDR2 SQIVND (reference sequence). CDR3 DNA sequence: TGTGCCAGTAAAGGGACAGCTAGCGTCTCTAATGAAAAACTGTTTTTT. It is translated as CASKGTASVSNEKLFF. Variable domain in full (rest from reference TRBV19 and TRBJ1-4): DGGITQSPKYLFRKEGQNVTLSCEQNLNHDAMYWYRQDPGQGLRLIYYSQIVNDFQKGDIAEGYSVSREKKESFPLTVTSAQKNPTAFYLCASKGTASVSNEKLFFGSGTQLSVL.

The rearrangement uses TRBV4-1 and TRBJ2-2; 9 positions match TRBD1. The CDR3 loop spans 15 amino acids. Germline V gene sequence: CDR1 MGHRA, CDR2 YSYEKL. Trimming took 6 bases from V and 4 from J; bases not matched to a gene: 6. The CDR3 nucleotides are TGCGCCAGCAGACCCATGGGACAGGGCACCGGGGAGCTGTTTTTT. This encodes CASRPMGQGTGELFF.

This rearrangement joins TRBV29-1 to TRBJ2-3, with 8 bases that match TRBD1. Germline V gene sequence: CDR1 SQVTM, CDR2 ANQGSEA. The CDR3 is made up of 13 amino acids. V lost 3 bases and J lost 7; bases outside the gene matches: 6. In DNA form, the CDR3 reads TGCAGCGTTGACGACGACAGGGGAAATACGCAGTATTTT. Residues: CSVDDDRGNTQYF.

The rearrangement joins TRBV5-1 to TRBJ2-1, with a possible D match to TRBD1 (6 bases). CDR3 size: 15 residues. V lost 5 bases to trimming and J lost 0 bases, with 12 bases between them. Germline CDR1 is SGHRS and CDR2 is YFSETQ. CDR3 nucleotides: TGCGCCAGCAGTTCCGGGACAAGCTCCTACAATGAGCAGTTCTTC. This gives the protein CASSSGTSSYNEQFF. Full variable domain (outside the CDR3, taken from reference TRBV5-1 and TRBJ2-1): KAGVTQTPRYLIKTRGQQVTLSCSPISGHRSVSWYQQTPGQGLQFLFEYFSETQRNKGNFPGRFSGRQFSNSRSEMNVSTLELGDSALYLCASSSGTSSYNEQFFGPGTRLTVL.

The CDR3 DNA reads as TGTGCCAGCAGCTTGGGAGAAAACACCGGGGAGCTGTTTTTT. Amino acids: CASSLGENTGELFF. The chain joins TRBV5-6 to TRBJ2-2; D is unresolved. CDR1 SGHDT and CDR2 YYEEEE come from the germline V gene. The CDR3 length is 14 residues. The V and J ends lost 0 bases and 2 bases respectively, with 5 bases between them.

The chain carries TRBV21-1 and TRBJ2-5; the listed D gene, TRBD1, was not tested against the DNA. TRBV21-1 has pseudogene status. The CDR3 covers 17 residues. This CDR3 reads CASSTPRDRENKETQYF. For the CDR3, the DNA is TGTGCCAGCAGCACCCCCCGGGACAGGGAAAATAAAGAGACCCAGTACTTC.

This chain connects TRBV5-1 to TRBJ2-5; 7 nucleotides align to TRBD2. Germline trimming cut 7 bases from V and 4 bases from J; bases unmatched to any gene: 13. In germline, CDR1 is SGHRS, CDR2 YFSETQ. The CDR3 length is 15 residues. The CDR3 nucleotides read TGCGCCAGCGGAAATAAACCTCCTAGCGGAGAGACCCAGTACTTC. The encoded protein is CASGNKPPSGETQYF.

The chain recombines TRBV4-1 with TRBJ2-3; 9 positions agree with TRBD1. J was trimmed by 2 bases and V by 1 base; bases with no gene match: 4. In germline, CDR1 is MGHRA, CDR2 YSYEKL. The CDR3 contains 16 residues. Here the CDR3 reads CASSQGQGDITDTQYF. The CDR3 DNA sequence: TGCGCCAGCAGCCAAGGACAGGGGGATATCACAGATACGCAGTATTTT.

The chain uses TRBV5-6 and TRBJ1-5; D remains unclear. The CDR3 extends over 16 amino acids. The ends were cut back, 6 bases at V and 4 bases at J, with 20 bases in the middle. The germline V gene encodes CDR1 SGHDT and CDR2 YYEEEE. The CDR3 bases are TGTGCCAGCACCCCCCGGTCCTTTACTGAGAATCAGCCCCAGCATTTT. Its translation is CASTPRSFTENQPQHF.

This chain links TRBV7-2 with TRBJ1-3; 9 positions match TRBD1. The CDR3 totals 17 residues. Germline assignment: CDR1 SGHTA and CDR2 FQGNSA. Unmatched junction bases numbered 5, after V lost 2 bases and J lost 0 bases. The CDR3 DNA reads as TGTGCCAGCAGCTTACAGGGACAGGGCCTCTCTGGAAACACCATATATTTT. The encoded protein is CASSLQGQGLSGNTIYF. Supplemented by reference TRBV7-2 and TRBJ1-3, the full variable domain reads GAGVSQSPSNKVTEKGKDVELRCDPISGHTALYWYRQSLGQGLEFLIYFQGNSAPDKSGLPSDRFSAERTGGSVSTLTIQRTQQEDSAVYLCASSLQGQGLSGNTIYFGEGSWLTVV.

This clone appeared a few times. The genes are TRBV5-1 and TRBJ2-7, with no clear D. The V and J ends lost 5 bases and 0 bases respectively, with 12 bases between them. The CDR3 covers 14 residues. Germline V gene data show CDR1 as SGHRS and CDR2 as YFSETQ. CDR3 in DNA: TGCGCCAGCAGGGTACTCCCGAGCTCCTACGAGCAGTACGTC. It specifies CASRVLPSSYEQYV.

The gene calls are TRBV2 and TRBJ2-7; 8 positions agree with TRBD1. CDR1 and CDR2 (germline): SNHLY, FYNNEI. After removal of 6 bases from V and 1 base from J, the junction contained 2 bases not matched to a gene. The CDR3 is 13 residues long. CDR3 sequence: CASRRDRSYEQYV. The CDR3 DNA reads as TGTGCCAGCAGACGGGACAGGTCCTACGAGCAGTACGTC.

The gene calls are TRBV5-1 and TRBJ1-2; 7 nucleotides match TRBD1. CDR3 length: 14 amino acids. V shed 0 bases and J 10 bases; nucleotides not matched to a gene: 9. Germline V gene lookup returns CDR1 SGHRS and CDR2 YFSETQ. The CDR3 region is CASSLAWQGGDYTF. In DNA, the CDR3 is TGCGCCAGCAGCTTGGCGTGGCAGGGGGGAGACTACACCTTC. Full variable domain (remainder filled in from reference TRBV5-1 and TRBJ1-2): KAGVTQTPRYLIKTRGQQVTLSCSPISGHRSVSWYQQTPGQGLQFLFEYFSETQRNKGNFPGRFSGRQFSNSRSEMNVSTLELGDSALYLCASSLAWQGGDYTFGSGTRLTVV.

The chain carries TRBV27 and TRBJ2-1, with a possible D match to TRBD2 (7 bases). From germline, CDR1 is MNHEY and CDR2 SMNVEV (reference sequence). The CDR3 covers 17 residues. Trimming took 6 bases from V and 0 from J, leaving 18 bases between them. This CDR3 reads CASSIYPGGRSYNEQFF. The CDR3 DNA follows: TGTGCCAGCAGCATATACCCGGGGGGCCGCTCCTACAATGAGCAGTTCTTC.

V is TRBV4-1 and J is TRBJ2-3; 10 bases are shared with TRBD1. J lost 3 bases, V lost 6 bases, and 9 bases had no gene match. Per the germline V gene, CDR1 is MGHRA and CDR2 is YSYEKL. The CDR3 extends over 16 amino acids. The CDR3 nucleotides read TGCGCCAGCAGAAACCAGGGACAGGGGATTACAGATACGCAGTATTTT. Its protein product is CASRNQGQGITDTQYF.

V usage is TRBV6-1 and J usage is TRBJ1-3; D not certain. V lost 3 bases to trimming and J lost 0 bases, with 6 bases between them. This CDR3 spans 14 amino acids. Germline assignment: CDR1 MNHNS and CDR2 SASEGT. CDR3 bases: TGTGCCAGCAGTGAGGCAGGCTCTGGAAACACCATATATTTT. This translates into CASSEAGSGNTIYF.

The chain joins TRBV7-2 to TRBJ2-2, with 10 bases lining up with TRBD2. CDR1 and CDR2 (germline): SGHTA, FQGNSA. V was pared by 8 bases and J by 8 bases, with 11 bases of the junction left unmatched. The length of the CDR3 is 15 residues. CDR3 coding DNA: TGTGCCAGCGTCTTGGGAGCGGGAGGGTTGGGGGAGCTGTTTTTT. Translation: CASVLGAGGLGELFF.

The chain employs TRBV7-9 and TRBJ1-2, with unresolved D. Germline assignment: CDR1 SEHNR and CDR2 FQNEAQ (reference sequence). V lost 1 base and J 2 bases, leaving 11 bases between the germline ends. The CDR3 has 15 amino acids. This chain's CDR3 is CASSLVARENYGYTF. For the CDR3, the DNA is TGTGCCAGCAGCTTAGTCGCACGGGAAAACTATGGCTACACCTTC.

This rearrangement joins TRBV5-6 to TRBJ1-2; 9 nucleotides line up with TRBD1. CDR1 and CDR2 (germline): SGHDT, YYEEEE. Trimming at V came to 0 bases and at J to 4 bases, leaving 1 base not matched to a gene. The CDR3 length is 14 residues. CDR3 amino acids: CASSLGTGAYGYTF. The CDR3 DNA sequence: TGTGCCAGCAGCTTGGGGACAGGGGCCTATGGCTACACCTTC.